A selection of T cell receptor beta chains follows, all from one sample in a study of T cell responses to AZD1222 COVID-19 vaccine. The data were produced by immunoSEQ multiplex PCR, yet TCRdb's version contains in-frame clones alone and is incomplete. The sample has 100,000 to 150,000 clones; around 89% are singletons. Material: peripheral blood, obtained on day 0 of AZD1222 vaccination. The source of these receptors is an adult in good health. The conserved cysteine and the conserved F or W are not part of the CDR3 here. Each record gives: J gene, V gene, CDR3 protein.

TRBJ1-5 TRBV2 AIGTGVQSNQPQH
TRBJ2-1 TRBV28 ASSPAEGLYNEQF
TRBJ1-2 TRBV19 ASMGQAAVRNYGYT
TRBJ2-3 TRBV5-1 ASSPQTSGSSDTQY
TRBJ2-1 TRBV20-1 SASIRENEQF
TRBJ2-1 TRBV5-1 ASSLEIGGTVSNYNEQF
TRBJ2-7 TRBV18 ASSPTGADEQY
TRBJ1-3 TRBV4-3 ASSRRVGQAGNTIY
TRBJ2-2 TRBV6-6 ASSYPPRATGELF
TRBJ1-1 TRBV24-1 ATSDPGNTEAF
TRBJ1-1 TRBV18 ASSPDRPNTEAF
TRBJ2-5 TRBV20-1 SARAEETQY
TRBJ1-6 TRBV7-9 ASSQGGVGSPLH
TRBJ2-1 TRBV6-5 ASSYGLAGGLNEQF
TRBJ1-1 TRBV12-3/TRBV12-4 ASSLDFEAF
TRBJ1-1 TRBV7-9 ASSFGQPGAEAF
TRBJ2-2 TRBV4-1 ASRNRNTGELF
TRBJ2-7 TRBV28 ASSPGTSTYEQY
TRBJ2-4 TRBV7-9 ASSPRQGLISY
TRBJ1-2 TRBV25-1 ASSESWPNYGYT
TRBJ2-6 TRBV5-1 ASSNLGLAVLSSGANVLT
TRBJ2-1 TRBV5-6 ASSLEGMGSYNEQF
TRBJ1-2 TRBV7-9 ASSFGRGPKGYT
TRBJ1-6 TRBV27 ASSLRGEALH
TRBJ1-4 TRBV19 ASGGQGPNEKLF
TRBJ1-5 TRBV4-1 ASSQNPGQGGNQPQH
TRBJ2-7 TRBV7-8 ASSLGQGVDEQY
TRBJ2-7 TRBV6-5 ASSRDSYEQY
TRBJ1-2 TRBV30 AWSANRANYGYT
TRBJ2-7 TRBV11-2 ASSLDWAGTIPYEQY
TRBJ2-2 TRBV5-4 ASSSTSGFPTGELF
TRBJ1-3 TRBV14 ASSQAGGGNTIY
TRBJ2-2 TRBV19 ASSIGQGADTGELF
TRBJ1-5 TRBV4-1 ASSQDGGRVLGQPQH
TRBJ1-5 TRBV6-5 ASGQGPGQPQH
TRBJ1-2 TRBV28 ASSQIRVNYGYT
TRBJ2-5 TRBV19 ASSMGQQETQY
TRBJ1-6 TRBV3-1/TRBV3-2 ASSQERGLNNSPLH
TRBJ2-3 TRBV5-4 ASSLTRLGFSDTQY
TRBJ1-6 TRBV7-3 ASSLRLVGQGSSPLH
TRBJ2-1 TRBV19 ASSKTGDVYNEQF
TRBJ2-1 TRBV7-6 ASILLPIQRELRSYNEQF
TRBJ2-3 TRBV7-7 ASSADLITDTQY
TRBJ2-2 TRBV24-1 ATSDPGISNTGELF
TRBJ1-2 TRBV3-1/TRBV3-2 ASSQAGGDYGYT
TRBJ1-1 TRBV3-1/TRBV3-2 ASSQPTMTEAF
TRBJ1-1 TRBV9 ASSAYSGVNTEAF
TRBJ1-2 TRBV10-3 AIGGQSNYGYT
TRBJ2-7 TRBV21-1 ASSKGTSGSQAYEQY
TRBJ2-7 TRBV7-2 ASSLGFSASGDEQY
TRBJ2-2 TRBV7-7 ASSGGTGELF
TRBJ2-5 TRBV4-2 ASSQDVETSYKETQY
TRBJ1-1 TRBV4-1 ASSQVDGNTEAF
TRBJ1-1 TRBV5-1 ASSLRRGLGDTEAF
TRBJ1-3 TRBV4-1 ASSQGHPASGNTIY
TRBJ2-7 TRBV3-1/TRBV3-2 ASSQVHRGTYEQY
TRBJ1-1 TRBV12-3/TRBV12-4 ASRKYLRAF
TRBJ1-6 TRBV19 ASNLYTGNSPLH